Below are 29 T cell receptor beta chains sequenced from a single sample in a study of blood T cell repertoires in COVID-19. The data were produced by immunoSEQ multiplex PCR, yet TCRdb's version contains in-frame clones alone and is incomplete. In the table there are roughly 40,000 clones, around 77% of which are singletons. Sequenced sample: peripheral blood. The receptors here all came from a woman aged 80 or over with acute or convalescent COVID-19.

The chain has TRBV11-1 and TRBJ2-1; maybe TRBD1 (6 bases). The CDR3 sequence is 15 residues long. CDR1 SGHAT and CDR2 FQDESV come from the germline V gene (reference sequence). Trimming removed 1 base from V and 4 bases from J, with 11 bases in between. As DNA, the CDR3 is TGTGCCAGCAGCTTAGACAGGGCTAAATACAATGAGCAGTTCTTC. Translation gives CASSLDRAKYNEQFF.

The J gene is TRBJ2-1, the V gene TRBV7-6; TRBD2 agrees at 10 bases. The germline V gene encodes CDR1 SGHVS and CDR2 FNYEAQ. The CDR3 runs 15 residues. J was trimmed by 9 bases and V by 2 bases; bases with no gene match: 7. The CDR3 DNA reads TGTGCCAGCAGCTTACTAGCGGGAGAGCGGGGTGAGCAGTTCTTC. Protein: CASSLLAGERGEQFF. Based on the CDR3 plus reference TRBV7-6 and TRBJ2-1, the full variable domain is GAGVSQSPRYKVTKRGQDVALRCDPISGHVSLYWYRQALGQGPEFLTYFNYEAQQDKSGLPNDRFSAERPEGSISTLTIQRTEQRDSAMYRCASSLLAGERGEQFFGPGTRLTVL.

V and J are TRBV3-1 (or the pseudogene TRBV3-2) and TRBJ2-2; D remains unclear. From germline, CDR1 is LGHDT and CDR2 YNNKEL (reference sequence). Trimming shortened V by 2 bases and J by 4 bases, and 2 bases separated the two germline ends. This CDR3 spans 12 amino acids. The CDR3 nucleotides are TGTGCCAGCAGCCAACGCACCGGGGAGCTGTTTTTT. This gives the protein CASSQRTGELFF.

This chain uses TRBV18 with TRBJ1-5; perhaps TRBD1 as D (6 bases). Germline CDR1 reads KGHSH; CDR2 reads LQKENI. The CDR3 sequence is 16 residues long. V was cut by 2 bases and J by 4 bases, with 15 bases left in between. DNA for the CDR3: TGTGCCAGCTCACCAATGGGGGGGGCCGGGAATCAGCCCCAGCATTTT. Translating it yields CASSPMGGAGNQPQHF. Looking up the rest from reference TRBV18 and TRBJ1-5 gives the full variable domain: NAGVMQNPRHLVRRRGQEARLRCSPMKGHSHVYWYRQLPEEGLKFMVYLQKENIIDESGMPKERFSAEFPKEGPSILRIQQVVRGDSAAYFCASSPMGGAGNQPQHFGDGTRLSIL.

This sequence joins TRBV7-2 and TRBJ1-5; D uncertain. Germline V gene sequence: CDR1 SGHTA, CDR2 FQGNSA. CDR3 length: 12 amino acids. V was trimmed by 5 bases and J by 5 bases, leaving 7 bases between them. CDR3 nucleotides: TGTGCCAGCAGCCGGGGTGATCAGCCCCAGCATTTT. This codes for CASSRGDQPQHF.

This clone was observed once. The chain uses TRBV6-5 and TRBJ1-1; D might be TRBD1 (5 bases). Germline CDR1 and CDR2: MNHEY and SVGAGI. The V gene lost 3 bases and the J gene lost 5 bases, with 19 bases spanning the gap. CDR3 size: 16 residues. CDR3 nucleotide sequence: TGTGCCAGCAGTTATGTGTCAGGGAGGGGCCTAACTGAAGCTTTCTTT. Translated, it gives CASSYVSGRGLTEAFF.

J is TRBJ2-7 and V is TRBV6-5; D is unresolved. Trimming took off 3 bases at V and 5 bases at J, with 11 bases between the two ends. This CDR3 region has 13 residues. Per germline, CDR1 MNHEY and CDR2 SVGAGI. The CDR3: CASSYELGHEQYF. The CDR3 nucleotides read TGTGCCAGCAGTTATGAGCTTGGTCACGAGCAGTACTTC.

The chain links TRBV7-9 to TRBJ1-5; 8 bases match TRBD1. V trimming: 2 bases; J trimming: 5 bases; junction bases outside the gene matches: 5. The CDR3 has 15 residues. The germline V gene has CDR1 SEHNR and CDR2 FQNEAQ (reference sequence). The CDR3 region has the DNA TGTGCCAGCAGCTTAACGACAGGGGAAGATCAGCCCCAGCATTTT. Translation gives CASSLTTGEDQPQHF.

The CDR3 is CASSYRQGGGANVLTF. In DNA, the CDR3 is TGTGCCAGTAGTTACCGACAGGGAGGTGGGGCCAACGTCCTGACTTTC. The V gene is TRBV19, the J gene TRBJ2-6, with D perhaps TRBD1 (7 bases). The V gene lost 5 bases and the J gene lost 3 bases, with 14 bases spanning the gap. This CDR3 comprises 16 residues. Germline V gene data show CDR1 as LNHDA and CDR2 as SQIVND (reference sequence). Full variable domain (outside the CDR3, taken from reference TRBV19 and TRBJ2-6): DGGITQSPKYLFRKEGQNVTLSCEQNLNHDAMYWYRQDPGQGLRLIYYSQIVNDFQKGDIAEGYSVSREKKESFPLTVTSAQKNPTAFYLCASSYRQGGGANVLTFGAGSRLTVL.

The chain employs TRBV7-9 and TRBJ2-1; 8 bases agree with TRBD1. V trimming: 5 bases; J trimming: 6 bases; junction bases outside the gene matches: 18. Germline values: CDR1 SEHNR, CDR2 FQNEAQ (reference sequence). The CDR3 contains 18 residues. CDR3 sequence reads: CASSALGRQGTGFNEQFF. CDR3 in DNA: TGTGCCAGCAGCGCACTTGGTCGACAGGGGACCGGGTTCAATGAGCAGTTCTTC.

This clone was counted between two and nine times. J is TRBJ2-1 and V is TRBV19, with D possibly being TRBD2 (7 bases). The CDR3 loop spans 15 amino acids. The germline V and J ends were trimmed by 1 base and 9 bases, with 16 bases remaining between them. Germline loops: CDR1 LNHDA, CDR2 SQIVND (reference sequence). CDR3 DNA sequence: TGTGCCAGTAGTATAGTCCAACTAGGGGGGGGTGAGCAGTTCTTC. Its translation: CASSIVQLGGGEQFF. Together with reference TRBV19 and TRBJ2-1, the CDR3 gives the full variable domain: DGGITQSPKYLFRKEGQNVTLSCEQNLNHDAMYWYRQDPGQGLRLIYYSQIVNDFQKGDIAEGYSVSREKKESFPLTVTSAQKNPTAFYLCASSIVQLGGGEQFFGPGTRLTVL.

This clone was counted a few times. The V and J genes are TRBV6-2 or TRBV6-3 and TRBJ2-1; 11 positions agree with TRBD2. This CDR3 has 16 amino acids. Germline assignment: CDR1 MNHEY and CDR2 SVGEGT. J lost 4 bases, V lost 6 bases, and 8 bases had no gene match. Written as DNA, the CDR3 is TGTGCCAGCAGCACCTTGGGGACTAGCGGATACAATGAGCAGTTCTTC. Encoded protein: CASSTLGTSGYNEQFF.

This chain connects TRBV5-4 to TRBJ1-6; 8 bases align to TRBD1. CDR3 length: 16 residues. Trimming took 3 bases from V and 7 from J; bases not matched to a gene: 9. Germline V gives CDR1 SGHNT, CDR2 YYREEE (reference sequence). CDR3 protein: CASSWGGRDRNSPLHF. The CDR3 DNA is TGTGCCAGCAGCTGGGGGGGCCGGGACAGGAATTCACCCCTCCACTTT.

The J gene is TRBJ2-7, the V gene TRBV4-1, with TRBD1 identical over 7 bases. The CDR3 totals 14 residues. Looked up from germline, CDR1 is MGHRA and CDR2 is YSYEKL. The J segment lost 4 bases and the V segment lost 4 bases, leaving 7 bases of the junction unmatched. DNA for the CDR3: TGCGCCAGCAGCCGGCTAGGGGGCGAGTACGAGCAGTACTTC. Its protein is CASSRLGGEYEQYF.

The chain joins TRBV13 to TRBJ1-1; D is unclear. The V gene lost 4 bases and the J gene lost 1 base, with 13 bases spanning the gap. The germline CDR1 and CDR2 sequences are PRHDT and FYEKMQ (reference sequence). The CDR3 has 15 amino acids. In DNA form, the CDR3 reads TGTGCCAGCAGCTCCCGGAGGGCTCAGAACACTGAAGCTTTCTTT. It yields the protein CASSSRRAQNTEAFF.

The genes are TRBV6-6 and TRBJ1-4; D ambiguous. CDR1 and CDR2 from the germline V gene are MNHNY and SVGAGI (reference sequence). The CDR3 has 14 amino acids. V gave up 0 bases and J gave up 4 bases, with 6 bases separating them. The CDR3 DNA follows: TGTGCCAGCAGTTACTCCCGGGGTAATGAAAAACTGTTTTTT. Translated, it gives CASSYSRGNEKLFF.

The gene calls are TRBV18 and TRBJ1-2; D gene ambiguous. Germline V gives CDR1 KGHSH, CDR2 LQKENI. Trimming removed 5 bases from V and 5 bases from J, with 12 bases in between. The CDR3 length is 13 residues. Written as DNA, the CDR3 is TGTGCCAGCTCATCAGAGACGGGATATGGCTACACCTTC. It codes for CASSSETGYGYTF.

The gene calls are TRBV5-6 and TRBJ2-1, with 9 bases matching TRBD1. Germline trimming cut 4 bases from V and 15 bases from J; bases unmatched to any gene: 8. Germline assignment: CDR1 SGHDT and CDR2 YYEEEE. This CDR3 region has 12 residues. CDR3 region: CASSPRDRDPFF. The CDR3 DNA sequence: TGTGCCAGCAGCCCGCGGGACAGGGACCCGTTCTTC. Complete variable domain (other parts from reference TRBV5-6 and TRBJ2-1): DAGVTQSPTHLIKTRGQQVTLRCSPKSGHDTVSWYQQALGQGPQFIFQYYEEEERQRGNFPDRFSGHQFPNYSSELNVNALLLGDSALYLCASSPRDRDPFFGPGTRLTVL.

The chain joins TRBV4-3 to TRBJ1-2, with 7 positions matching TRBD1. Germline loops: CDR1 LGHNA, CDR2 YSLEER. Germline trimming cut 4 bases from V and 2 bases from J; bases unmatched to any gene: 7. The CDR3 totals 15 residues. CDR3 protein: CASSPGTAGNYGYTF. CDR3 nucleotides: TGCGCCAGCAGCCCGGGGACAGCTGGGAACTATGGCTACACCTTC.

J is TRBJ2-1 and V is TRBV6-5; 7 bases are shared with TRBD2. CDR1 and CDR2 from the germline V gene are MNHEY and SVGAGI. With V trimmed by 11 bases and J by 0 bases, 7 bases remained unmatched. This CDR3 has 14 residues. CDR3 nucleotide sequence: TGTGCCGTAGGCCGCGGGAGCTCCTACAATGAGCAGTTCTTC. Amino acids: CAVGRGSSYNEQFF.

The J gene is TRBJ2-7, the V gene TRBV18; the match to TRBD1 covers 7 bases. Germline assignment: CDR1 KGHSH and CDR2 LQKENI. This CDR3 contains 16 residues. The V and J ends lost 3 bases and 3 bases, in that order; junction bases with no gene match: 11. In DNA form, the CDR3 reads TGTGCCAGCTCACCTCGACAGGGATCCGGCGGCTACGAGCAGTACTTC. As protein: CASSPRQGSGGYEQYF.

The CDR3 reads CASSQSPQGYQPQHF. CDR3 nucleotide sequence: TGTGCCAGCAGCCAATCTCCGCAGGGCTATCAGCCCCAGCATTTT. The rearrangement joins TRBV3-1 (or the pseudogene TRBV3-2) to TRBJ1-5; a possible D gene is TRBD1 (5 bases). The CDR3 contains 15 residues. Germline V gene lookup returns CDR1 LGHDT and CDR2 YNNKEL (reference sequence). Deletions cut 2 bases from V and 5 bases from J, with 13 bases between.

CDR3 bases: TGCGCCAGCAGCTTCGGGTTAGCGGGAGGGCGCTCCTACAATGAGCAGTTCTTC. Residues: CASSFGLAGGRSYNEQFF. V is TRBV5-1 and J is TRBJ2-1, with 11 bases identical to TRBD2. The CDR3 loop spans 18 amino acids. Trimming removed 2 bases from V and 0 bases from J; junction bases left unmatched: 7. In germline, CDR1 is SGHRS, CDR2 YFSETQ.

The V and J genes are TRBV24-1 and TRBJ2-1, with TRBD2 matching over 13 bases. Germline loops: CDR1 KGHDR, CDR2 SFDVKD. This CDR3 is built from 16 residues. The trim removed 2 bases at V and 9 bases at J, leaving 6 bases unmatched. This CDR3 is CATSDSGGLAGVEQFF. CDR3 coding DNA: TGTGCCACCAGTGATTCCGGAGGACTAGCGGGAGTTGAGCAGTTCTTC.

The rearrangement joins TRBV7-2 to TRBJ2-1, with a tentative D call TRBD2 (6 bases). This CDR3 has 15 amino acids. The V end lost 1 base, the J end lost 5 bases, and 12 bases lay between the germline ends. Germline V CDR1 and CDR2: SGHTA, FQGNSA. Here the CDR3 DNA reads TGTGCCAGCAGCTTAGGAGCCTGGGGGGACAATGAGCAGTTCTTC. It is translated as CASSLGAWGDNEQFF. Filled out from reference TRBV7-2 and TRBJ2-1, the complete variable domain reads GAGVSQSPSNKVTEKGKDVELRCDPISGHTALYWYRQSLGQGLEFLIYFQGNSAPDKSGLPSDRFSAERTGGSVSTLTIQRTQQEDSAVYLCASSLGAWGDNEQFFGPGTRLTVL.

V usage is TRBV9 and J usage is TRBJ1-1; D is unresolved. CDR1 and CDR2 (germline): SGDLS, YYNGEE. V was shortened by 3 bases and J by 3 bases, with 9 bases between the two germline ends. The CDR3 is made up of 13 amino acids. The CDR3 loop reads CASSGQSHTEAFF. In nucleotides, the CDR3 is TGTGCCAGCAGCGGGCAAAGTCACACTGAAGCTTTCTTT. Combining the CDR3 with reference TRBV9 and TRBJ1-1 gives the whole variable domain DSGVTQTPKHLITATGQRVTLRCSPRSGDLSVYWYQQSLDQGLQFLIQYYNGEERAKGNILERFSAQQFPDLHSELNLSSLELGDSALYFCASSGQSHTEAFFGQGTRLTVV.

The V call is TRBV6-5, the J call TRBJ2-7; the D is unclear. The CDR3 loop spans 13 amino acids. V was clipped by 6 bases and J by 0 bases, with 9 bases between them. Germline V gene sequence: CDR1 MNHEY, CDR2 SVGAGI. CDR3: CASSPAVSYEQYF. The CDR3 DNA reads TGTGCCAGCAGCCCGGCGGTCTCCTACGAGCAGTACTTC.

This clone is a singleton in its sample. The rearrangement uses TRBV19 and TRBJ1-5; TRBD1 is a possible D gene (6 bases). Trimming cost V 3 bases and J 1 base, with 19 bases left between them. This CDR3 is built from 18 residues. CDR1 and CDR2 from the germline V gene are LNHDA and SQIVND (reference sequence). CDR3 residues: CASSMGARQLQSNQPQHF. The CDR3 coding sequence is TGTGCCAGTAGTATGGGGGCCAGACAGCTACAAAGCAATCAGCCCCAGCATTTT.

The chain combines TRBV5-1 with TRBJ1-2; 10 positions match TRBD1. Germline trimming cut 4 bases from V and 5 bases from J; bases unmatched to any gene: 14. The CDR3 is made up of 17 amino acids. CDR1 and CDR2 from the germline V gene are SGHRS and YFSETQ. In DNA form, the CDR3 reads TGCGCCAGCAGCGAACTCGGTGGCGGACAGGGGGGATATGGCTACACCTTC. Translating it yields CASSELGGGQGGYGYTF.